This entry concerns a single T cell receptor (beta chain). The antigen is undetermined. This CDR3 has 16 amino acids. Per the germline V gene, CDR1 is LNHDA and CDR2 is SQIVND (reference sequence). V gave up 0 bases and J gave up 9 bases; unmatched junction bases: 5. Generated by immunoSEQ multiplex PCR, the TCRdb table keeps only in-frame clones and is missing some. The sample yields roughly 110,000 clones, about 93% seen once. The data belong to a study of siplizumab effects on memory and regulatory T cells. Notes on the study in general: Proliferating clones, CD4+ or CD8+, lacked an assignable naive or memory phenotype in roughly 75-95% of cases. Researchers could map only a minor fraction of alloreactive clones to unstimulated subsets. A mean of about 72% of mappable alloreactive CD4+ clones were Treg-derived with siplizumab, compared with about 30% in controls.

The source of this sequence is a human donor in good health. The sample was non-Treg CD4+ T cells sorted from blood. The chain employs TRBV19 and TRBJ1-6; 10 bases fit TRBD1. CDR3 sequence: CASSIDGGQGVSPLHF. CDR3 nucleotide sequence: TGTGCCAGTAGTATAGATGGCGGACAGGGGGTTTCACCCCTCCACTTT.